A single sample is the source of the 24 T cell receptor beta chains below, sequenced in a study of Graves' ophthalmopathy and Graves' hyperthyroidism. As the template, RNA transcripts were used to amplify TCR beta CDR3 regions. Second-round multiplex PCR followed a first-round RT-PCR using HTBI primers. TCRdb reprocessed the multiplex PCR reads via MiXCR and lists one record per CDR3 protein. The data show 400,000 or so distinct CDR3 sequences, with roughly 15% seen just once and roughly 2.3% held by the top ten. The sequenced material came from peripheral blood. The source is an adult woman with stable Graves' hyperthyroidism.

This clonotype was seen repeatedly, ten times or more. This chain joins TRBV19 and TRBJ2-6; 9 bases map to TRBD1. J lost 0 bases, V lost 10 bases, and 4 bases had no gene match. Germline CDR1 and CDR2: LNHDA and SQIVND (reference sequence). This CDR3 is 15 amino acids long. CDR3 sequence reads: CAISTGGSGANVLTF. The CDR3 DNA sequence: TGTGCCATCTCGACAGGGGGCTCTGGGGCCAACGTCCTGACTTTC.

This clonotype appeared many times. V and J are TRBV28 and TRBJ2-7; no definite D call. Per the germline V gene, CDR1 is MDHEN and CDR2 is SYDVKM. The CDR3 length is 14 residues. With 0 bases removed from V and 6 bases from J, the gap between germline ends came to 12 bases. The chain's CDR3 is CASSLWSREFEQYF. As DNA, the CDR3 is TGTGCCAGCAGTTTATGGAGTCGAGAGTTCGAGCAGTACTTC.

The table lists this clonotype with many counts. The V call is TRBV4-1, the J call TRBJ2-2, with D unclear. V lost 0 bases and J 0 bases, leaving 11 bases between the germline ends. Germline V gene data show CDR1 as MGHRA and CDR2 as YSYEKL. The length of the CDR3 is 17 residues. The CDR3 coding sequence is TGCGCCAGCAGCCAAGATTCTTCACCCGCGAACACCGGGGAGCTGTTTTTT. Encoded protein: CASSQDSSPANTGELFF.

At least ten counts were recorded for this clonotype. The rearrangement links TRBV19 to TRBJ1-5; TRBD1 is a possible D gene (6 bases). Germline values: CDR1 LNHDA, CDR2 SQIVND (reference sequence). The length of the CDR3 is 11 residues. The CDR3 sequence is CARGRGQPQHF. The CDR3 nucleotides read TGTGCTCGAGGCAGGGGCCAGCCCCAGCATTTT.

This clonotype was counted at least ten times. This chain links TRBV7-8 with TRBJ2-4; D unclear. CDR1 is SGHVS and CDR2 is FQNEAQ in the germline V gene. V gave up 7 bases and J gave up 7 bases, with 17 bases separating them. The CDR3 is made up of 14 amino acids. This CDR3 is CASKRLEEKNIQYF. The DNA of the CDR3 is TGTGCCAGCAAAAGACTCGAGGAGAAGAACATTCAGTACTTC.

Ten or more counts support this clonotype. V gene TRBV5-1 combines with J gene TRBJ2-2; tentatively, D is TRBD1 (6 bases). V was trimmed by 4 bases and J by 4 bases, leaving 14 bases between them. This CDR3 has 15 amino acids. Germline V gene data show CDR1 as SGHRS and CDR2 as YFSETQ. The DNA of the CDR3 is TGCGCCAGCAGCAGTTCGGGACACTCCACCGGGGAGCTGTTTTTT. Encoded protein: CASSSSGHSTGELFF.

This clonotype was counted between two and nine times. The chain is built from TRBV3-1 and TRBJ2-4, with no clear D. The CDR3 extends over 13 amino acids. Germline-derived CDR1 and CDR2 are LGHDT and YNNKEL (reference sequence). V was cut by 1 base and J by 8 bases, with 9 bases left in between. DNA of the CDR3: TGTGCCAGCAGCCAAGCCCGTACAGACATTCAGTACTTC. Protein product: CASSQARTDIQYF. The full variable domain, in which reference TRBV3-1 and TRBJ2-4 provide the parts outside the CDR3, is DTAVSQTPKYLVTQMGNDKSIKCEQNLGHDTMYWYKQDSKKFLKIMFSYNNKELIINETVPNRFSPKSPDKAHLNLHINSLELGDSAVYFCASSQARTDIQYFGAGTRLSVL.

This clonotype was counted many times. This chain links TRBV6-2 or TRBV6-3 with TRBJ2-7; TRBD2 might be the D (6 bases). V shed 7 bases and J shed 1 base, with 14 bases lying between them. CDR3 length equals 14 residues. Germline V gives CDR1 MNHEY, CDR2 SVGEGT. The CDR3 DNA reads TGTGCCAGCACAAGAGCTGGGGGGTCCTACGAGCAGTACTTC. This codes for CASTRAGGSYEQYF.

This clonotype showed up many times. CDR3 loop: CSAPDGGNFYAEQYF. DNA of the CDR3: TGCAGTGCTCCGGATGGGGGTAATTTTTATGCCGAGCAGTACTTC. The rearrangement joins TRBV20-1 to TRBJ2-7; D tentatively reads TRBD1 or TRBD2 (5 bases each). The V end was cut by 5 bases, the J end by 6 bases, with 23 bases between. The CDR3 loop spans 15 amino acids. Germline V gene lookup returns CDR1 DFQATT and CDR2 SNEGSKA (reference sequence).

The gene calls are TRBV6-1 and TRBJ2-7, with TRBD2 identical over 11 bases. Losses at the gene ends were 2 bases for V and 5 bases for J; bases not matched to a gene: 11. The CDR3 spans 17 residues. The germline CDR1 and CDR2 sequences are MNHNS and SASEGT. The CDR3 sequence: CASSERLAGKSIHEQYF. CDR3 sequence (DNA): TGTGCCAGCAGTGAACGACTAGCGGGGAAATCAATACACGAGCAGTACTTC.

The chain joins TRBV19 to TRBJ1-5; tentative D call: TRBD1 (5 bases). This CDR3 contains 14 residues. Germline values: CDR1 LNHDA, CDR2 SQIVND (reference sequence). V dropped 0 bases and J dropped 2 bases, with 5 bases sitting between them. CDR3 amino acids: CASSIEQGNQPQHF. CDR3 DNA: TGTGCCAGTAGTATAGAACAGGGCAATCAGCCCCAGCATTTT.

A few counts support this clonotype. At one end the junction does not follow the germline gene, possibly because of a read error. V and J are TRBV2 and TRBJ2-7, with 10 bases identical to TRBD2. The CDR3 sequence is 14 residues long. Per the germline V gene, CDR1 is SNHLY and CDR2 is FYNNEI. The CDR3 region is CASSRTSGSYEQHF. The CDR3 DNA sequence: TGTGCCAGCAGCCGGACTAGCGGCTCCTACGAGCAGCACTTC.

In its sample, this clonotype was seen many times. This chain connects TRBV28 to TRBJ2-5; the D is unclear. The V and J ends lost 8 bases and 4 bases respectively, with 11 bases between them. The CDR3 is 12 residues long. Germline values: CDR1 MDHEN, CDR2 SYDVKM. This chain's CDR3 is CASRIFGETQYF. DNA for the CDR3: TGTGCCAGCCGGATATTCGGAGAGACCCAGTACTTC. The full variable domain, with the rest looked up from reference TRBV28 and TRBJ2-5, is DVKVTQSSRYLVKRTGEKVFLECVQDMDHENMFWYRQDPGLGLRLIYFSYDVKMKEKGDIPEGYSVSREKKERFSLILESASTNQTSMYLCASRIFGETQYFGPGTRLLVL.

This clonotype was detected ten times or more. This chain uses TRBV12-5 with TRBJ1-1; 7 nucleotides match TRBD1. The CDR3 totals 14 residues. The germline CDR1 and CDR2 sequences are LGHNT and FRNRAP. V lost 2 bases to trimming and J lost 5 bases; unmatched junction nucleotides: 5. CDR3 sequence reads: CASGLQSRGTEAFF. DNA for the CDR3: TGTGCTAGTGGTTTGCAATCCAGGGGGACTGAAGCTTTCTTT.

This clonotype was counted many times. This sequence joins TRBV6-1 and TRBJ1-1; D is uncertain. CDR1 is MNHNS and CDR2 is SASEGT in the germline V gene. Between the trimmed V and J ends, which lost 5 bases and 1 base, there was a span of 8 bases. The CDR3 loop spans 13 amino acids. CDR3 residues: CASSKQSNTEAFF. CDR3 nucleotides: TGTGCCAGCAGTAAACAATCGAACACTGAAGCTTTCTTT.

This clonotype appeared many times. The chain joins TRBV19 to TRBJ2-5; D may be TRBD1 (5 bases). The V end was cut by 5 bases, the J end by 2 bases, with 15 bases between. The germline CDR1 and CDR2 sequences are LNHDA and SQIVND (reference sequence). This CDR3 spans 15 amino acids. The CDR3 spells CASSRSGRPQETQYF. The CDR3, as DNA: TGTGCCAGTAGTCGCTCAGGGCGGCCTCAAGAGACCCAGTACTTC.

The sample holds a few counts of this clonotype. CDR3 nucleotide sequence: TGTGCCAGCAGCGCGAGACCGGAGGGCTCCGGGGAGCTGTTTTTT. Protein sequence: CASSARPEGSGELFF. The V call is TRBV9, the J call TRBJ2-2; TRBD2 is a possible D gene (6 bases). V lost 3 bases and J 6 bases, leaving 15 bases between the germline ends. CDR1 is SGDLS, CDR2 YYNGEE, per germline. The CDR3 is 15 residues long.

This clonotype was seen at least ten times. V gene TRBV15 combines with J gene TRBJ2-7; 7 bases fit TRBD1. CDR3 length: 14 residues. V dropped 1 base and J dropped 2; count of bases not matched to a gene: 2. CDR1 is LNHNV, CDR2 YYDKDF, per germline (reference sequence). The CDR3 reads CATSRADRAYEQYF. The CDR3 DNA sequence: TGTGCCACCAGCAGAGCCGACAGGGCCTACGAGCAGTACTTC.

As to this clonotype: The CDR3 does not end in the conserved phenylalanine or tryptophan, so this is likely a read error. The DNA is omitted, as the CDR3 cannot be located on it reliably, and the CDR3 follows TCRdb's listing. Here the CDR3 reads CASSLSRNTEACL. J is TRBJ1-1 and V is TRBV12-3 or TRBV12-4. The CDR3 comprises 13 residues, both ends counted.

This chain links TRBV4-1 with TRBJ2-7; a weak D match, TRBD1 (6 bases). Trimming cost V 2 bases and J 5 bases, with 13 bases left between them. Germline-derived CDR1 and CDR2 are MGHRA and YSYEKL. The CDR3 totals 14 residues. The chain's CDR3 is CASSQRTVGHEQYF. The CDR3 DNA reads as TGCGCCAGCAGCCAAAGGACAGTGGGCCACGAGCAGTACTTC.

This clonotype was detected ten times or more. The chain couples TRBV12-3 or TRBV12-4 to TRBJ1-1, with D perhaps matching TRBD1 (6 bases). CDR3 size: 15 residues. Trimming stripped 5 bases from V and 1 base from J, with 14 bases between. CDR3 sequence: CASSPGDRTNTEAFF. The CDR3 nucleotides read TGTGCCAGCAGTCCCGGCGACAGGACGAACACTGAAGCTTTCTTT.

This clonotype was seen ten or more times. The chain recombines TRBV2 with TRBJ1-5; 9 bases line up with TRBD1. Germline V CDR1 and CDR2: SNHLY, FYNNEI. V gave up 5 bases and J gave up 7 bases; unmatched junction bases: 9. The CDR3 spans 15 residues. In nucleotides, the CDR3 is TGTGCCAGCAGTCCTAGGGGACAGGGTTTACAGCCCCAGCATTTT. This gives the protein CASSPRGQGLQPQHF. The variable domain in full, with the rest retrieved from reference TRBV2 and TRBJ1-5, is EPEVTQTPSHQVTQMGQEVILRCVPISNHLYFYWYRQILGQKVEFLVSFYNNEISEKSEIFDDQFSVERPDGSNFTLKIRSTKLEDSAMYFCASSPRGQGLQPQHFGDGTRLSIL.

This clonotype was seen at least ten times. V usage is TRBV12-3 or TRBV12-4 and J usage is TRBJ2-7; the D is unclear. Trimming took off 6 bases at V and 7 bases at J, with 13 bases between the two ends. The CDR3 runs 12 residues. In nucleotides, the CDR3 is TGTGCCAGCAGGGGGATTCAGTTGGAGCAGTACTTC. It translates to CASRGIQLEQYF.

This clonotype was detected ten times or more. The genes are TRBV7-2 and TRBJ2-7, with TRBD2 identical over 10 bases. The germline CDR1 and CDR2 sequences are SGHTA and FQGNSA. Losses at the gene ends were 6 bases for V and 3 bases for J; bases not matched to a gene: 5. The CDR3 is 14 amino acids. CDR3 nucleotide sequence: TGTGCCAGCAGTTCTAGCGGGAGACTCTACGAGCAGTACTTC. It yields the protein CASSSSGRLYEQYF.